These 30 T cell receptor beta chains were sequenced from one sample in a study of blood T cell repertoires in COVID-19. TCRdb's copy holds only in-frame clones and misses some; the assay was immunoSEQ multiplex PCR. The table lists more than 95,000 clones, around 86% of them singletons. Input material: peripheral blood. Source of these receptors: a man older than 75 with acute or convalescent COVID-19.

The chain couples TRBV2 to TRBJ2-4; 9 bases fit TRBD2. V gave up 4 bases and J gave up 8 bases; unmatched junction bases: 6. CDR3 length equals 14 residues. The germline CDR1 and CDR2 sequences are SNHLY and FYNNEI. The CDR3 nucleotides are TGTGCCAGCAGTGGGGGGACTAGCCGCTACATTCAGTACTTC. The encoded protein is CASSGGTSRYIQYF. Based on the CDR3 plus reference TRBV2 and TRBJ2-4, the full variable domain is EPEVTQTPSHQVTQMGQEVILRCVPISNHLYFYWYRQILGQKVEFLVSFYNNEISEKSEIFDDQFSVERPDGSNFTLKIRSTKLEDSAMYFCASSGGTSRYIQYFGAGTRLSVL.

V is TRBV2 and J is TRBJ1-6; tentative D call: TRBD1 (6 bases). The V gene lost 4 bases and the J gene lost 7 bases, with 14 bases spanning the gap. The CDR3 loop spans 15 amino acids. Germline V gene lookup returns CDR1 SNHLY and CDR2 FYNNEI. The DNA of the CDR3 is TGTGCCAGCAGTGTTCTCCTGACAGGAAATTCACCCCTCCACTTT. Its protein is CASSVLLTGNSPLHF.

The DNA of the CDR3 is TGTGCCAGCAGCTTATCGCCCTTGAGAGATACGCAGTATTTT. Translation gives CASSLSPLRDTQYF. This chain connects TRBV7-9 to TRBJ2-3, with D hard to call. Germline-derived CDR1 and CDR2 are SEHNR and FQNEAQ (reference sequence). The CDR3 is 14 residues long. V was clipped by 2 bases and J by 5 bases, with 11 bases between them.

V usage is TRBV29-1 and J usage is TRBJ2-2; a possible D gene is TRBD1 (6 bases). Trimming took 6 bases from V and 1 from J, leaving 12 bases between them. Germline V lookup: CDR1 SQVTM, CDR2 ANQGSEA. This CDR3 comprises 14 residues. CDR3: CSVPGHRNTGELFF. The CDR3 DNA is TGCAGCGTGCCGGGACACCGGAACACCGGGGAGCTGTTTTTT.

The chain recombines TRBV5-1 with TRBJ1-2, with D tentatively TRBD1 (6 bases). The germline CDR1 and CDR2 sequences are SGHRS and YFSETQ. V was trimmed by 2 bases and J by 4 bases, leaving 12 bases between them. The CDR3 length is 14 residues. The CDR3 DNA follows: TGCGCCAGCAGCTTTGATACAGGGACCTATGGCTACACCTTC. It yields the protein CASSFDTGTYGYTF.

This chain joins TRBV7-2 and TRBJ2-3; 8 bases are a match to TRBD2. Germline CDR1 reads SGHTA; CDR2 reads FQGNSA. The CDR3 is 14 residues long. V gave up 5 bases and J gave up 6 bases; unmatched junction bases: 7. CDR3 residues: CASSLSGSTDTQYF. CDR3 bases: TGTGCCAGCAGCCTCAGCGGGAGTACCGATACGCAGTATTTT. Together with reference TRBV7-2 and TRBJ2-3, the CDR3 gives the full variable domain: GAGVSQSPSNKVTEKGKDVELRCDPISGHTALYWYRQSLGQGLEFLIYFQGNSAPDKSGLPSDRFSAERTGGSVSTLTIQRTQQEDSAVYLCASSLSGSTDTQYFGPGTRLTVL.

The rearrangement joins TRBV6-5 to TRBJ2-3, with 12 positions matching TRBD2. V dropped 2 bases and J dropped 1; count of bases not matched to a gene: 1. Germline loops: CDR1 MNHEY, CDR2 SVGAGI. CDR3 size: 16 residues. The CDR3 loop reads CASSYRLAGGTDTQYF. In nucleotides, the CDR3 is TGTGCCAGCAGTTACAGACTAGCGGGAGGCACAGATACGCAGTATTTT.

The chain links TRBV7-9 to TRBJ2-2; D ambiguous. The germline CDR1 and CDR2 sequences are SEHNR and FQNEAQ (reference sequence). This CDR3 region has 14 residues. V lost 1 base and J lost 4, with 7 bases in between. DNA of the CDR3: TGTGCCAGCAGCTTAGGACACGGCACCGGGGAGCTGTTTTTT. Amino acid sequence: CASSLGHGTGELFF.

The chain has TRBV28 and TRBJ1-5; a weak D match, TRBD1 (5 bases). The CDR3 loop spans 12 amino acids. V was cut by 4 bases and J by 7 bases, with 8 bases left in between. Germline V lookup: CDR1 MDHEN, CDR2 SYDVKM. CDR3 protein: CASSSSGQPQHF. The CDR3 region has the DNA TGTGCCAGCAGTTCCTCAGGGCAGCCCCAGCATTTT.

This clone was observed a handful of times. The chain uses TRBV7-2 and TRBJ2-4; 7 nucleotides match TRBD1. V shed 5 bases and J 3 bases; nucleotides not matched to a gene: 4. The germline V gene encodes CDR1 SGHTA and CDR2 FQGNSA. The CDR3 is 14 amino acids. The DNA for the CDR3 is TGTGCCAGCAGCCAGGGACAGAGCAAAAACATTCAGTACTTC. Its protein is CASSQGQSKNIQYF.

This chain uses TRBV6-5 with TRBJ2-7, with 8 positions matching TRBD1. Germline trimming cut 4 bases from V and 4 bases from J; bases unmatched to any gene: 9. The CDR3 extends over 15 amino acids. Germline assignment: CDR1 MNHEY and CDR2 SVGAGI. The CDR3 sequence is CASSSPGTGPYEQYF. The CDR3 coding sequence is TGTGCCAGCAGTTCCCCCGGGACAGGTCCTTACGAGCAGTACTTC.

This chain's CDR3 is CASSYYLAGGIWSYEQYF. CDR3 coding DNA: TGTGCCAGCAGTTACTACCTAGCGGGAGGGATCTGGTCCTACGAGCAGTACTTC. This sequence joins TRBV6-2 or TRBV6-3 and TRBJ2-7; TRBD2 agrees at 12 bases. The V and J ends lost 1 base and 1 base, in that order; junction bases with no gene match: 8. The germline gives CDR1 MNHEY, CDR2 SVGEGT. This CDR3 comprises 18 residues.

The J gene is TRBJ1-6, the V gene TRBV6-5, with TRBD1 identical over 9 bases. CDR1 and CDR2 from the germline V gene are MNHEY and SVGAGI. The CDR3 extends over 16 amino acids. The ends lost 0 bases at V and 4 bases at J; junction bases unmatched: 1. CDR3 residues: CASSYSGQGYNSPLHF. The CDR3 nucleotides are TGTGCCAGCAGTTACTCGGGACAGGGTTATAATTCACCCCTCCACTTT.

This clone was recorded only once. The V and J genes are TRBV7-9 and TRBJ2-7; the D is unclear. This CDR3 region has 12 residues. V was shortened by 5 bases and J by 0 bases, with 5 bases between the two germline ends. Germline CDR1 and CDR2: SEHNR and FQNEAQ (reference sequence). CDR3 DNA: TGTGCCAGCAGCCCGTTCTCCTACGAGCAGTACTTC. It codes for CASSPFSYEQYF.

This clone was found once. The J gene is TRBJ2-3, the V gene TRBV28, with TRBD2 matching over 7 bases. CDR3 length: 15 residues. V gave up 3 bases and J gave up 5 bases; unmatched junction bases: 8. Germline lookup yields CDR1 MDHEN and CDR2 SYDVKM. The CDR3 protein is CASSFRGRAVDTQYF. For the CDR3, the DNA is TGTGCCAGCAGTTTTCGAGGGAGGGCCGTAGATACGCAGTATTTT.

The chain joins TRBV7-6 to TRBJ2-3; D is possibly TRBD2 (6 bases). The CDR3 has 17 amino acids. CDR1 and CDR2 from the germline V gene are SGHVS and FNYEAQ. V lost 5 bases and J 0 bases, leaving 18 bases between the germline ends. This CDR3 reads CASSPFATSGSTDTQYF. In DNA form, the CDR3 reads TGTGCCAGCAGCCCATTCGCGACTAGTGGAAGCACAGATACGCAGTATTTT.

The rearrangement uses TRBV25-1 and TRBJ2-5, with D possibly matching TRBD1 (6 bases). Germline lookup yields CDR1 MGHDK and CDR2 SYGVNS. The CDR3 spans 15 residues. Trimming cost V 1 base and J 4 bases, with 13 bases left between them. Written as DNA, the CDR3 is TGTGCCAGCAGTGAATTTAAGGGGACACGAGAGACCCAGTACTTC. Translating it yields CASSEFKGTRETQYF.

This clone was seen only a few times. The V gene is TRBV7-9, the J gene TRBJ2-3, with 9 nucleotides matching TRBD2. CDR1 and CDR2 (germline): SEHNR, FQNEAQ (reference sequence). There are 15 residues in the CDR3. With V trimmed by 4 bases and J by 5 bases, 7 bases remained unmatched. The CDR3 bases are TGTGCCAGCAGCTCAATAGCGGGAGTAGGAGATACGCAGTATTTT. Its translation is CASSSIAGVGDTQYF.

The DNA for the CDR3 is TGCGCCAGCAGCTTGGGGACTAGCGGGAGGTTTGTAGATACGCAGTATTTT. It specifies CASSLGTSGRFVDTQYF. The chain is built from TRBV5-1 and TRBJ2-3, with 14 positions matching TRBD2. V gave up 0 bases and J gave up 5 bases; unmatched junction bases: 5. Germline CDR1 reads SGHRS; CDR2 reads YFSETQ. CDR3 length: 17 amino acids.

The chain carries TRBV10-3 and TRBJ1-1; maybe TRBD1 (6 bases). Germline V gene lookup returns CDR1 ENHRY and CDR2 SYGVKD. Trimming removed 6 bases at V and 0 bases at J, with 11 bases between. The CDR3 consists of 14 residues. This CDR3 reads CAIRRDTVNTEAFF. The DNA for the CDR3 is TGTGCCATCAGGAGGGACACGGTGAACACTGAAGCTTTCTTT.

The chain combines TRBV28 with TRBJ1-2, with no clear D. V was shortened by 3 bases and J by 0 bases, with 8 bases between the two germline ends. Per the germline V gene, CDR1 is MDHEN and CDR2 is SYDVKM. The CDR3 extends over 14 amino acids. CDR3 in DNA: TGTGCCAGCAGTTTCGGGTCGACTAACTATGGCTACACCTTC. It yields the protein CASSFGSTNYGYTF.

In this sample, this clone turned up once. The V call is TRBV7-3, the J call TRBJ1-1; 8 bases agree with TRBD1. This CDR3 has 13 residues. The germline V gene encodes CDR1 SGHTA and CDR2 FQGTGA. Unmatched junction bases numbered 3, after V lost 5 bases and J lost 4 bases. The CDR3, as DNA: TGTGCCAGCAGCCGACAGGGGATCACTGAAGCTTTCTTT. Encoded protein: CASSRQGITEAFF.

A single count supports this clone. The chain employs TRBV28 and TRBJ2-3; the match to TRBD2 covers 13 bases. The germline V gene has CDR1 MDHEN and CDR2 SYDVKM. J lost 0 bases, V lost 5 bases, and 8 bases had no gene match. This CDR3 region has 18 residues. The CDR3 DNA follows: TGTGCCAGCAGTCCCGGACTAGCGGGAGTCCTTAGCACAGATACGCAGTATTTT. As protein: CASSPGLAGVLSTDTQYF.

The chain recombines TRBV15 with TRBJ1-4; D unclear. The germline V gene has CDR1 LNHNV and CDR2 YYDKDF (reference sequence). The V gene lost 0 bases and the J gene lost 7 bases, with 12 bases spanning the gap. The length of the CDR3 is 15 residues. CDR3 loop: CATSREFGVTEKLFF. CDR3 nucleotide sequence: TGTGCCACCAGCAGAGAGTTCGGGGTTACTGAAAAACTGTTTTTT.

The chain employs TRBV24-1 and TRBJ2-1; 15 nucleotides match TRBD2. The CDR3 totals 18 residues. V trimming: 4 bases; J trimming: 3 bases; junction bases outside the gene matches: 6. Germline V CDR1 and CDR2: KGHDR, SFDVKD. CDR3 region: CATSDRTSGRGSYNEQFF. CDR3 nucleotide sequence: TGTGCCACCAGTGACCGGACTAGCGGGAGGGGGAGCTACAATGAGCAGTTCTTC.

The V call is TRBV2, the J call TRBJ2-1; 10 bases are a match to TRBD2. The CDR3 spans 13 residues. Unmatched junction bases numbered 4, after V lost 8 bases and J lost 6 bases. The germline gives CDR1 SNHLY, CDR2 FYNNEI. The CDR3, as DNA: TGTGCCAGCGAGCGGGAGGGCCTCAATGAGCAGTTCTTC. Its protein product is CASEREGLNEQFF.

The chain links TRBV28 to TRBJ2-1; 7 bases are a match to TRBD2. This CDR3 comprises 11 residues. Germline-derived CDR1 and CDR2 are MDHEN and SYDVKM. The DNA for the CDR3 is TGTCATGTTTCAGCGGGACCGGAGCAGTTCTTC. Translated: CHVSAGPEQFF.

This sequence joins TRBV30 and TRBJ2-2; the D gene is possibly TRBD1 (7 bases). The CDR3 is 12 residues long. Germline CDR1 reads GTSNPN; CDR2 reads SVGIG (reference sequence). CDR3 amino acids: CASGGLTGELFF. CDR3 nucleotides: TGTGCTTCAGGGGGACTTACCGGGGAGCTGTTTTTT.

This chain connects TRBV2 to TRBJ2-1; 7 bases are shared with TRBD2. From germline, CDR1 is SNHLY and CDR2 FYNNEI. The V and J ends lost 5 bases and 9 bases, in that order; junction bases with no gene match: 7. This CDR3 spans 13 amino acids. CDR3 DNA: TGTGCCAGCAGTTCCGGGGGGACTACTGAGCAGTTCTTC. Amino acids: CASSSGGTTEQFF. Complete variable domain (other parts from reference TRBV2 and TRBJ2-1): EPEVTQTPSHQVTQMGQEVILRCVPISNHLYFYWYRQILGQKVEFLVSFYNNEISEKSEIFDDQFSVERPDGSNFTLKIRSTKLEDSAMYFCASSSGGTTEQFFGPGTRLTVL.

The V call is TRBV2, the J call TRBJ1-1, with 9 positions matching TRBD1. Looked up from germline, CDR1 is SNHLY and CDR2 is FYNNEI. The CDR3 loop spans 16 amino acids. V shed 1 base, J shed 4 bases, and the junction held 7 bases outside the gene matches. The CDR3 reads CASSEGPGQGFTEAFF. CDR3 bases: TGTGCCAGCAGTGAAGGACCGGGACAGGGATTCACTGAAGCTTTCTTT.